This T cell receptor beta chain appears in the sequencing data of a study of cytomegalovirus exposure and HLA in healthy donors. CDR3 size: 13 residues. The ends were cut back, 6 bases at V and 6 bases at J, with 13 bases in the middle. Germline-derived CDR1 and CDR2 are ENHRY and SYGVKD. Primers included in the PCR were 60 Vbeta and 13 Jbeta primers. Profiling relied on immunoSEQ multiplex PCR, and the TCRdb table lists in-frame clones only, not all of them. This sample has 89,000 or so clones; more than 70% occur once, and the top ten carry roughly 9.8%. Overall study results and limits: Later analysis reportedly placed an Asian-associated ancestry cluster below the roughly 700-donor mean in N-insertions.

For this clone: Its antigen is unknown.

This TCR was recovered from a man younger than 30 in good health and CMV-seropositive. This chain links TRBV10-3 with TRBJ2-3; tentatively, D is TRBD2 (5 bases). Source material: PBMCs. CDR3 amino acids: CAIRTGESDTQYF. The CDR3 region has the DNA TGTGCCATCAGAACCGGGGAGTCGGATACGCAGTATTTT.